These 22 T cell receptor beta chains were all obtained from the same sample, sequenced in a study of T cell responses to AZD1222 COVID-19 vaccine. Generated by immunoSEQ multiplex PCR, the TCRdb table keeps only in-frame clones and is missing some. The sample lists 95,000 to 150,000 clones, around 89% seen once, with over 3% in the top ten. The sample consisted of peripheral blood, taken on day 0 of AZD1222 vaccination. Receptors were obtained from an adult in good health.

The CDR3, as DNA: TGCGCCAGCAGCCTCGGGACAGGGGGCCGGTTTGAAAAACTGTTTTTT. Residues: CASSLGTGGRFEKLFF. The chain combines TRBV4-3 with TRBJ1-4, with 12 nucleotides matching TRBD1. The germline V gene has CDR1 LGHNA and CDR2 YSLEER. V gave up 4 bases and J gave up 7 bases; unmatched junction bases: 7. The CDR3 loop spans 16 amino acids.

The gene calls are TRBV18 and TRBJ2-5; D not resolved. This CDR3 region has 11 residues. With 2 bases removed from V and 5 bases from J, the gap between germline ends came to 3 bases. The germline gives CDR1 KGHSH, CDR2 LQKENI. The CDR3 protein is CASSPLETQYF. Written as DNA, the CDR3 is TGTGCCAGCTCACCATTGGAGACCCAGTACTTC.

In its sample, this clone was seen once. V is TRBV18 and J is TRBJ2-7; D gene ambiguous. Per germline, CDR1 KGHSH and CDR2 LQKENI. The CDR3 is 14 residues long. Deletions cut 2 bases from V and 4 bases from J, with 12 bases between. Here the CDR3 DNA reads TGTGCCAGCTCACCATCCACGATCAGGTACGAGCAGTACTTC. This sequence encodes CASSPSTIRYEQYF.

This rearrangement joins TRBV11-2 to TRBJ2-7, with 7 positions matching TRBD1. The germline V gene has CDR1 SGHAT and CDR2 FQNNGV. The junction had 4 bases not matched to a gene; V was cut back by 0 bases and J by 2 bases. The CDR3 is 15 amino acids. This CDR3 is CASSLEPGGTYEQYF. The CDR3 DNA reads as TGTGCCAGCAGCTTAGAGCCAGGGGGTACCTACGAGCAGTACTTC.

CDR3 region: CATSTPGQGEKLFF. As DNA, the CDR3 is TGTGCCACCAGCACACCGGGACAGGGAGAAAAACTGTTTTTT. V gene TRBV15 combines with J gene TRBJ1-4; 9 nucleotides agree with TRBD1. V trimming: 4 bases; J trimming: 8 bases; junction bases outside the gene matches: 5. The germline gives CDR1 LNHNV, CDR2 YYDKDF (reference sequence). The length of the CDR3 is 14 residues.

The CDR3: CAISERGVDTGELFF. The CDR3 coding sequence is TGTGCCATCAGTGAGAGGGGGGTAGACACCGGGGAGCTGTTTTTT. This sequence joins TRBV10-3 and TRBJ2-2; tentatively, D is TRBD1 or TRBD2 (6 bases each). The CDR3 is 15 residues long. Trimming took 2 bases from V and 3 from J, leaving 10 bases between them. The germline CDR1 and CDR2 sequences are ENHRY and SYGVKD.

The CDR3 DNA reads TGCGCCAGCAGCCAGGCCGGGACAGTTTCACCCCTCCACTTT. Translation gives CASSQAGTVSPLHF. J is TRBJ1-6 and V is TRBV4-3; 7 bases align to TRBD1. V lost 3 bases, J lost 9 bases, and 5 bases stayed unmatched. Germline CDR1 LGHNA, CDR2 YSLEER. The CDR3 length is 14 residues.

The genes are TRBV6-2 or TRBV6-3 and TRBJ1-5; 7 bases align to TRBD1. The CDR3 consists of 14 residues. The trim removed 4 bases at V and 7 bases at J, leaving 7 bases unmatched. The germline V gene has CDR1 MNHEY and CDR2 SVGEGT. The CDR3 region is CASSSQGSGQPQHF. CDR3 in DNA: TGTGCCAGCAGTTCACAGGGGTCGGGGCAGCCCCAGCATTTT.

V and J are TRBV6-1 and TRBJ2-5; TRBD2 aligns across 12 bases. Germline-derived CDR1 and CDR2 are MNHNS and SASEGT. CDR3 length equals 16 residues. The trim removed 4 bases at V and 4 bases at J, leaving 7 bases unmatched. For the CDR3, the DNA is TGTGCCAGCAGTGGACTAGCGGGGGTCGGGGGAGAGACCCAGTACTTC. Translation: CASSGLAGVGGETQYF.

The rearrangement links TRBV5-6 to TRBJ2-7; tentatively, D is TRBD2 (5 bases). V was trimmed by 2 bases and J by 5 bases, leaving 14 bases between them. Germline V CDR1 and CDR2: SGHDT, YYEEEE. This CDR3 has 14 amino acids. The DNA for the CDR3 is TGTGCCAGCAGCTTTACTAGTCCGGGGAACGAGCAGTACTTC. As protein: CASSFTSPGNEQYF. The whole variable domain, filled in from reference TRBV5-6 and TRBJ2-7, reads DAGVTQSPTHLIKTRGQQVTLRCSPKSGHDTVSWYQQALGQGPQFIFQYYEEEERQRGNFPDRFSGHQFPNYSSELNVNALLLGDSALYLCASSFTSPGNEQYFGPGTRLTVT.

The rearrangement joins TRBV19 to TRBJ2-3; D may correspond to TRBD1 or TRBD2 (5 bases each). The germline gives CDR1 LNHDA, CDR2 SQIVND (reference sequence). There are 14 residues in the CDR3. Trimming took 3 bases from V and 3 from J, leaving 10 bases between them. Written as DNA, the CDR3 is TGTGCCAGTAGTATGGGTTGGGGGACAGATACGCAGTATTTT. As protein: CASSMGWGTDTQYF.

The V gene is TRBV7-2, the J gene TRBJ2-1; 7 bases map to TRBD2. The germline CDR1 and CDR2 sequences are SGHTA and FQGNSA. The CDR3 covers 15 residues. V trimming: 5 bases; J trimming: 4 bases; junction bases outside the gene matches: 8. The CDR3 reads CASSRGGGEYNEQFF. In nucleotides, the CDR3 is TGTGCCAGCAGCAGAGGTGGGGGGGAATACAATGAGCAGTTCTTC.

V and J are TRBV19 and TRBJ1-1; D is unresolved. Germline V lookup: CDR1 LNHDA, CDR2 SQIVND (reference sequence). The CDR3 totals 13 residues. V was cut by 7 bases and J by 0 bases, with 9 bases left in between. The CDR3 coding sequence is TGTGCCAGTAATGCGCAATTGAACACTGAAGCTTTCTTT. This translates into CASNAQLNTEAFF. Using reference TRBV19 and TRBJ1-1 for the parts outside the CDR3, the full variable domain is DGGITQSPKYLFRKEGQNVTLSCEQNLNHDAMYWYRQDPGQGLRLIYYSQIVNDFQKGDIAEGYSVSREKKESFPLTVTSAQKNPTAFYLCASNAQLNTEAFFGQGTRLTVV.

The chain carries TRBV12-3 or TRBV12-4 and TRBJ2-7, with D possibly TRBD2 on 5 matching bases. With 3 bases removed from V and 4 bases from J, the gap between germline ends came to 10 bases. This CDR3 spans 13 amino acids. This CDR3 reads CASSLLSGYEQYF. Here the CDR3 DNA reads TGTGCCAGCAGTTTGCTCAGCGGATACGAGCAGTACTTC.

The genes are TRBV18 and TRBJ2-7; D possibly corresponds to TRBD1 (5 bases). The CDR3 length is 13 residues. V lost 3 bases, J lost 5 bases, and 11 bases lay in between. CDR1 and CDR2 from the germline V gene are KGHSH and LQKENI. The CDR3 protein is CASSPAGLNEQYF. The DNA of the CDR3 is TGTGCCAGCTCACCGGCAGGGTTGAACGAGCAGTACTTC. Supplemented by reference TRBV18 and TRBJ2-7, the full variable domain reads NAGVMQNPRHLVRRRGQEARLRCSPMKGHSHVYWYRQLPEEGLKFMVYLQKENIIDESGMPKERFSAEFPKEGPSILRIQQVVRGDSAAYFCASSPAGLNEQYFGPGTRLTVT.

This clone was recorded once. The V and J genes are TRBV15 and TRBJ1-1; no reliable D call. Germline V gene sequence: CDR1 LNHNV, CDR2 YYDKDF (reference sequence). V was clipped by 2 bases and J by 7 bases, with 8 bases between them. This CDR3 region has 12 residues. For the CDR3, the DNA is TGTGCCACCAGCAGAAACTTCGGTGAAGCTTTCTTT. Its protein product is CATSRNFGEAFF.

The gene calls are TRBV9 and TRBJ1-3, with D tentatively TRBD1 (6 bases). There are 17 residues in the CDR3. Germline CDR1 SGDLS, CDR2 YYNGEE. Trimming removed 4 bases from V and 3 bases from J, with 20 bases in between. In nucleotides, the CDR3 is TGTGCCAGCAGCCCCAAGTTAGGGGGAATCGGTGGAAACACCATATATTTT. Translation gives CASSPKLGGIGGNTIYF.

The chain joins TRBV5-6 to TRBJ1-1; D ambiguous. This CDR3 contains 12 residues. Germline CDR1 and CDR2: SGHDT and YYEEEE. The V end lost 0 bases, the J end lost 8 bases, and 8 bases lay between the germline ends. The CDR3 DNA reads as TGTGCCAGCAGCTTGGTAAACGTCGAAGCTTTCTTT. It yields the protein CASSLVNVEAFF.

The chain combines TRBV25-1 with TRBJ1-2; 7 positions match TRBD1. The CDR3 length is 15 residues. V lost 3 bases, J lost 6 bases, and 10 bases stayed unmatched. Germline V gives CDR1 MGHDK, CDR2 SYGVNS. This CDR3 is CASSERQGGSHGYTF. In DNA, the CDR3 is TGTGCCAGCAGTGAGAGACAGGGAGGGTCGCATGGCTACACCTTC.

The V and J genes are TRBV5-4 and TRBJ1-2; tentative D call: TRBD1 (6 bases). Germline V lookup: CDR1 SGHNT, CDR2 YYREEE (reference sequence). Between the trimmed V and J ends, which lost 4 bases and 4 bases, there was a span of 11 bases. The CDR3 consists of 13 residues. The CDR3 coding sequence is TGTGCCAGCAGCGTCAGGGGCGGCTATGGCTACACCTTC. It encodes CASSVRGGYGYTF.

V gene TRBV4-2 combines with J gene TRBJ2-7; the match to TRBD2 covers 16 bases. With 4 bases clipped from V and 2 bases from J, the junction kept 5 bases outside the gene matches. Germline V gene sequence: CDR1 LGHNA, CDR2 YNFKEQ. The CDR3 contains 17 residues. The CDR3 nucleotides are TGTGCCAGCAGCCGAGGGACTAGCGGGGGGGCAACCTACGAGCAGTACTTC. This encodes CASSRGTSGGATYEQYF.

V is TRBV19 and J is TRBJ1-6; TRBD1 agrees at 7 bases. Germline loops: CDR1 LNHDA, CDR2 SQIVND (reference sequence). The junction had 5 bases not matched to a gene; V was cut back by 3 bases and J by 9 bases. The CDR3 has 14 residues. In DNA form, the CDR3 reads TGTGCCAGTAGTATTCGGGACAGTCTTTCACCCCTCCACTTT. It codes for CASSIRDSLSPLHF.